The 28 T cell receptor beta chains below all came from one sample that was sequenced in a study of cytomegalovirus exposure and HLA in healthy donors. PCR primers comprised 60 Vbeta and 13 Jbeta primers. Profiled with immunoSEQ multiplex PCR; TCRdb holds only in-frame clones, not every one. The repertoire holds 110,000 to 150,000 clones, with around 72% as singletons. The sample taken for sequencing was PBMCs. The source of these receptors is a human donor in good health.

This chain joins TRBV5-4 and TRBJ2-1; 9 bases align to TRBD1. V gave up 4 bases and J gave up 7 bases; unmatched junction bases: 9. CDR1 and CDR2 (germline): SGHNT, YYREEE (reference sequence). CDR3 size: 15 residues. CDR3 sequence (DNA): TGTGCCAGCAGCAACAGGGGGCTGATCAAGAATGAGCAGTTCTTC. This gives the protein CASSNRGLIKNEQFF.

V gene TRBV27 combines with J gene TRBJ1-6; the D is unclear. This CDR3 has 13 residues. Germline assignment: CDR1 MNHEY and CDR2 SMNVEV (reference sequence). Trimming left V 8 bases short and J 6 bases short, with 11 bases between. CDR3 coding DNA: TGTGCCAGCGGAGCCAGTAGTAATTCACCCCTCCACTTT. Translating gives CASGASSNSPLHF.

This clone was found a few times. The V call is TRBV4-2, the J call TRBJ2-5; TRBD2 is a possible D gene (5 bases). V lost 0 bases and J lost 5, with 19 bases in between. The length of the CDR3 is 17 residues. Germline V gene data show CDR1 as LGHNA and CDR2 as YNFKEQ. Here the CDR3 reads CASSQDAVLVAWETQYF. For the CDR3, the DNA is TGTGCCAGCAGCCAAGATGCCGTGTTGGTAGCGTGGGAGACCCAGTACTTC.

The chain links TRBV7-9 to TRBJ1-1, with a weak D call TRBD1 (5 bases). Germline V gives CDR1 SEHNR, CDR2 FQNEAQ (reference sequence). V lost 3 bases and J 4 bases, leaving 9 bases between the germline ends. The CDR3 is 13 amino acids. This CDR3 is CASSFTGGTEAFF. CDR3 nucleotides: TGTGCCAGCAGCTTCACAGGCGGCACTGAAGCTTTCTTT.

V usage is TRBV11-2 and J usage is TRBJ2-3; 7 bases are shared with TRBD1. V gave up 5 bases and J gave up 6 bases; unmatched junction bases: 8. The CDR3 extends over 14 amino acids. The germline gives CDR1 SGHAT, CDR2 FQNNGV. Here the CDR3 DNA reads TGTGCCAGCAGCGTCAGGGGGATCGACGATACGCAGTATTTT. Protein product: CASSVRGIDDTQYF.

This clone was observed once. The gene calls are TRBV28 and TRBJ1-6; D perhaps matches TRBD1 (6 bases). This CDR3 is built from 14 residues. Germline assignment: CDR1 MDHEN and CDR2 SYDVKM. The ends were cut back, 3 bases at V and 10 bases at J, with 13 bases in the middle. The CDR3, as DNA: TGTGCCAGCAGTTTCCAGGGGTCGGGATCACCCCTCCACTTT. It specifies CASSFQGSGSPLHF. Full variable domain (rest looked up from reference TRBV28 and TRBJ1-6): DVKVTQSSRYLVKRTGEKVFLECVQDMDHENMFWYRQDPGLGLRLIYFSYDVKMKEKGDIPEGYSVSREKKERFSLILESASTNQTSMYLCASSFQGSGSPLHFGNGTRLTVT.

The rearrangement links TRBV20-1 to TRBJ2-1; D may be TRBD2 (5 bases). This CDR3 region has 11 residues. Between the trimmed V and J ends, which lost 6 bases and 2 bases, there was a span of 5 bases. Germline V gene lookup returns CDR1 DFQATT and CDR2 SNEGSKA (reference sequence). This CDR3 reads CSAGAYNEQFF. The CDR3 coding sequence is TGCAGTGCGGGAGCCTACAATGAGCAGTTCTTC.

The V call is TRBV4-1, the J call TRBJ1-2; TRBD1 aligns across 8 bases. Unmatched junction bases numbered 10, after V lost 3 bases and J lost 4 bases. CDR1 is MGHRA and CDR2 is YSYEKL in the germline V gene. The CDR3 has 16 residues. In nucleotides, the CDR3 is TGCGCCAGCAGCCAGCCTCGACAGGGGCGGTTCTATGGCTACACCTTC. Protein sequence: CASSQPRQGRFYGYTF.

V gene TRBV27 combines with J gene TRBJ1-5; 7 nucleotides match TRBD1. V was pared by 6 bases and J by 0 bases, with 5 bases of the junction left unmatched. Germline V CDR1 and CDR2: MNHEY, SMNVEV (reference sequence). CDR3 length equals 15 residues. CDR3 in amino acids: CASSPTGDSNQPQHF. The DNA for the CDR3 is TGTGCCAGCAGCCCTACAGGGGATAGCAATCAGCCCCAGCATTTT.

The chain joins TRBV11-1 to TRBJ2-7; 9 nucleotides agree with TRBD1. The germline gives CDR1 SGHAT, CDR2 FQDESV (reference sequence). With 5 bases clipped from V and 6 bases from J, the junction kept 11 bases outside the gene matches. The length of the CDR3 is 15 residues. DNA of the CDR3: TGTGCCAGCAGCCCGCACGCGGGACAGGGTATCGAGCAGTACTTC. This gives the protein CASSPHAGQGIEQYF.

V usage is TRBV4-1 and J usage is TRBJ2-5, with TRBD2 identical over 16 bases. This CDR3 is built from 19 residues. V lost 4 bases, J lost 1 base, and 9 bases stayed unmatched. Looked up from germline, CDR1 is MGHRA and CDR2 is YSYEKL. The CDR3 reads CASSPPPGLAGGIQETQYF. CDR3 DNA sequence: TGCGCCAGCAGCCCACCTCCGGGACTAGCGGGGGGGATCCAAGAGACCCAGTACTTC.

This sequence joins TRBV6-1 and TRBJ2-7; D call uncertain. The CDR3 length is 13 residues. V gave up 8 bases and J gave up 1 base, with 12 bases separating them. The germline V gene has CDR1 MNHNS and CDR2 SASEGT. Here the CDR3 DNA reads TGTGCCAGCTCGACATCGCAATCCTACGAGCAGTACTTC. Protein product: CASSTSQSYEQYF.

The table lists this clone with a few counts. A far larger clone lies a single base away; this is likely a read error. The V call is TRBV2, the J call TRBJ2-1; a possible D gene is TRBD2 (5 bases). Germline V CDR1 and CDR2: SNHLY, FYNNEI. This CDR3 has 10 residues. The CDR3 region is CASTGCEHFF. In nucleotides, the CDR3 is TGTGCCAGCACGGGGTGTGAGCACTTCTTC.

The V call is TRBV11-2, the J call TRBJ2-5, with 8 bases identical to TRBD2. V lost 5 bases to trimming and J lost 4 bases; unmatched junction nucleotides: 6. CDR3 length equals 14 residues. CDR1 SGHAT and CDR2 FQNNGV come from the germline V gene. The CDR3 here is CASSDGGAPETQYF. The CDR3 region has the DNA TGTGCCAGCAGCGACGGGGGGGCCCCAGAGACCCAGTACTTC.

This sequence joins TRBV7-3 and TRBJ2-5, with D maybe TRBD2 (6 bases). Trimming pared 3 bases from V and 1 base from J, leaving 9 bases between. Germline V CDR1 and CDR2: SGHTA, FQGTGA. The length of the CDR3 is 14 residues. In DNA, the CDR3 is TGTGCCAGCAGCTTTACCGGGGGCCAAGAGACCCAGTACTTC. Its protein product is CASSFTGGQETQYF.

The rearrangement joins TRBV5-4 to TRBJ2-1; 10 nucleotides line up with TRBD1. The V gene end was trimmed by 2 bases and the J gene end by 5 bases; junction bases not matched to a gene: 7. Germline loops: CDR1 SGHNT, CDR2 YYREEE (reference sequence). The CDR3 is made up of 16 amino acids. In nucleotides, the CDR3 is TGTGCCAGCAGCTTAGCCCGGGACAGGGGAGACAATGAGCAGTTCTTC. The encoded protein is CASSLARDRGDNEQFF.

The rearrangement joins TRBV14 to TRBJ2-7; maybe TRBD1 (6 bases). The V end lost 4 bases, the J end lost 3 bases, and 19 bases lay between the germline ends. The germline V gene encodes CDR1 SGHDN and CDR2 FVKESK. There are 16 residues in the CDR3. Here the CDR3 DNA reads TGTGCCAGCAGCCCGGGGACACGGCCCAGGTTCTACGAGCAGTACTTC. Amino acid sequence: CASSPGTRPRFYEQYF.

This chain links TRBV6-5 with TRBJ2-7; 8 positions agree with TRBD2. CDR1 and CDR2 from the germline V gene are MNHEY and SVGAGI. Trimming at V came to 1 base and at J to 0 bases, leaving 5 bases not matched to a gene. This CDR3 region has 16 residues. Written as DNA, the CDR3 is TGTGCCAGCAGTTACTGGGGGCGGGAGGACTCCTACGAGCAGTACTTC. Translated, it gives CASSYWGREDSYEQYF.

This clone was counted between two and nine times. The V and J genes are TRBV27 and TRBJ1-5; D remains unclear. V was shortened by 1 base and J by 4 bases, with 5 bases between the two germline ends. Germline lookup yields CDR1 MNHEY and CDR2 SMNVEV (reference sequence). The CDR3 contains 13 residues. The CDR3 here is CASSLFQNQPQHF. The DNA of the CDR3 is TGTGCCAGCAGTTTATTTCAGAATCAGCCCCAGCATTTT.

This chain links TRBV11-2 with TRBJ2-7; TRBD2 matches 7 bases. CDR3 length: 12 amino acids. The germline gives CDR1 SGHAT, CDR2 FQNNGV. V lost 6 bases, J lost 7 bases, and 6 bases stayed unmatched. CDR3: CASSPGLVEQYF. CDR3 nucleotide sequence: TGTGCCAGCAGTCCAGGACTAGTAGAGCAGTACTTC.

This clone has just one count. The chain uses TRBV6-1 and TRBJ2-7; 10 bases are shared with TRBD2. Germline V lookup: CDR1 MNHNS, CDR2 SASEGT. The CDR3 has 15 residues. Trimming removed 2 bases from V and 3 bases from J; junction bases left unmatched: 4. The CDR3 coding sequence is TGTGCCAGCAGTGAATGGGCTAGCGGGGGCTACGAGCAGTACTTC. Translated: CASSEWASGGYEQYF.

The V gene is TRBV11-3, the J gene TRBJ2-3, with 7 bases aligning to TRBD2. V was pared by 1 base and J by 11 bases, with 12 bases of the junction left unmatched. Germline CDR1 is SGHNT and CDR2 is YENEEA. The CDR3 is made up of 15 amino acids. This CDR3 reads CASSLVAGEGSKQYF. CDR3 nucleotide sequence: TGTGCCAGCAGCTTAGTGGCGGGGGAGGGGAGTAAGCAGTATTTT.

CDR3 sequence reads: CAWSTSGSGDTQYF. CDR3 coding DNA: TGTGCCTGGAGCACTAGCGGGAGTGGAGATACGCAGTATTTT. The chain uses TRBV30 and TRBJ2-3; 11 bases are a match to TRBD2. CDR1 is GTSNPN and CDR2 is SVGIG in the germline V gene (reference sequence). Trimming took 3 bases from V and 5 from J; bases not matched to a gene: 4. CDR3 size: 14 residues.

This chain uses TRBV19 with TRBJ2-5; no clear D gene. Germline CDR1 reads LNHDA; CDR2 reads SQIVND (reference sequence). Trimming took off 10 bases at V and 0 bases at J, with 6 bases between the two ends. The CDR3 totals 11 residues. The CDR3 loop reads CATWHQETQYF. The CDR3 DNA is TGTGCCACCTGGCACCAAGAGACCCAGTACTTC.

This chain joins TRBV5-1 and TRBJ2-1; 7 bases agree with TRBD1. The CDR3 extends over 13 amino acids. V dropped 3 bases and J dropped 8; count of bases not matched to a gene: 5. In germline, CDR1 is SGHRS, CDR2 YFSETQ. As DNA, the CDR3 is TGCGCCAGCAGCTCTACAGGGGTAGATGAGCAGTTCTTC. Encoded protein: CASSSTGVDEQFF.

The chain is built from TRBV13 and TRBJ2-7; D gene unclear. CDR1 and CDR2 (germline): PRHDT, FYEKMQ (reference sequence). The CDR3 is 13 amino acids. Deletions cut 0 bases from V and 3 bases from J, with 6 bases between. CDR3 in DNA: TGTGCCAGCAGCTTAGGCCCCCTCTACGAGCAGTACTTC. Encoded protein: CASSLGPLYEQYF. The full variable domain, its missing parts supplied by reference TRBV13 and TRBJ2-7, is AAGVIQSPRHLIKEKRETATLKCYPIPRHDTVYWYQQGPGQDPQFLISFYEKMQSDKGSIPDRFSAQQFSDYHSELNMSSLELGDSALYFCASSLGPLYEQYFGPGTRLTVT.

The V call is TRBV6-4, the J call TRBJ2-7; D unresolved. Germline V gene sequence: CDR1 MRHNA, CDR2 SNTAGT. The CDR3 consists of 15 residues. Trimming pared 8 bases from V and 3 bases from J, leaving 20 bases between. CDR3 bases: TGTGCCAGCTGGAGTACGTCCTTCCTCGTCTACGAGCAGTACTTC. It codes for CASWSTSFLVYEQYF.

This clone was counted between two and nine times. The J gene is TRBJ2-3, the V gene TRBV14, with D maybe TRBD2 (5 bases). Germline values: CDR1 SGHDN, CDR2 FVKESK. V lost 4 bases and J 5 bases, leaving 16 bases between the germline ends. The CDR3 spans 15 residues. CDR3 in amino acids: CASSLSTTRLDTQYF. In nucleotides, the CDR3 is TGTGCCAGCAGCCTATCGACTACGAGACTAGATACGCAGTATTTT.